The text below deals with one T cell receptor beta chain. Its antigen is unidentified. This specimen comes from a study of pediatric ulcerative colitis. Study in general: Disease was pancolitis in fewer than ten and left-sided in two, histology-confirmed.

This was a survey-level run. TCRdb keeps only in-frame clones here, not all; method: immunoSEQ multiplex PCR. The sample includes 40,000 to 55,000 clones, around 78% of them seen just once. Overall study findings and caveats: A couple of patients had blood samples with substantially reduced template counts.

Rectal tissue came from one to two pinch biopsies taken at colonoscopy. The sample taken for sequencing was gut tissue. The clonotype comes from a girl aged 10 to 17 with moderate ulcerative colitis.

DNA for the CDR3: TGTGCCAGTAGTCCAAGGACAGGGCTGGCCGAGCAGTACTTC. It encodes CASSPRTGLAEQYF. This rearrangement joins TRBV19 to TRBJ2-7; TRBD1 matches 8 bases. This CDR3 is 14 amino acids long. Germline CDR1 and CDR2: LNHDA and SQIVND (reference sequence). Trimming at V came to 5 bases and at J to 6 bases, leaving 9 bases not matched to a gene.